The rows below give T cell receptor beta chains drawn from one sample of a study of identical twins. MiXCR was run by TCRdb on the 5' RACE reads, yielding one entry per CDR3 protein. The sample consists of around 570,000 distinct CDR3 sequences, 9.5% to 10% of them appearing once. The same sample was also used in a study of yellow fever vaccine responses in identical twins.

Sequences were obtained from PBMCs. The receptors were gathered from a woman younger than 35 in good health. Both conserved end residues are part of each CDR3. D genes are given only for firm matches.

cdr3_aa: CASSQAAVEELFF; j_call: TRBJ2-2; v_call: TRBV4-2; d_call: .
cdr3_aa: CASSDGLAGTYNEQFF; j_call: TRBJ2-1; v_call: TRBV6-4; d_call: TRBD2
cdr3_aa: CASSGGLAGYNEQFF; j_call: TRBJ2-1; v_call: TRBV5-1; d_call: TRBD2
cdr3_aa: CASSSLGGLLMNTEAFF; j_call: TRBJ1-1; v_call: TRBV9; d_call: .
cdr3_aa: CASSQGTGVRNEQYF; j_call: TRBJ2-7; v_call: TRBV14; d_call: .
cdr3_aa: CASSSPGPTQYF; j_call: TRBJ2-3; v_call: TRBV7-2; d_call: .
cdr3_aa: CASSLALGPSGELFF; j_call: TRBJ2-2; v_call: TRBV7-2; d_call: .
cdr3_aa: CASSPGGNPYGYTF; j_call: TRBJ1-2; v_call: TRBV27; d_call: .
cdr3_aa: CSAQGRRSGGADTQYF; j_call: TRBJ2-3; v_call: TRBV20-1; d_call: .
cdr3_aa: CASSSGTSGGYTQYF; j_call: TRBJ2-3; v_call: TRBV7-9; d_call: TRBD2
cdr3_aa: CASDITRGWNEQFF; j_call: TRBJ2-1; v_call: TRBV12-3/TRBV12-4; d_call: .
cdr3_aa: CAGPWVYSSYNSPLHF; j_call: TRBJ1-6; v_call: TRBV10-1; d_call: .
cdr3_aa: CSASGGQGAGDEQFF; j_call: TRBJ2-1; v_call: TRBV20-1; d_call: TRBD1
cdr3_aa: CASSLGWYEQFF; j_call: TRBJ2-1; v_call: TRBV11-2; d_call: .
cdr3_aa: CASSLGVGDNNEQFF; j_call: TRBJ2-1; v_call: TRBV11-2; d_call: .
cdr3_aa: CANEENSGANVLTF; j_call: TRBJ2-6; v_call: TRBV7-9; d_call: .
cdr3_aa: CASSTKEIPSTDTQYF; j_call: TRBJ2-3; v_call: TRBV18; d_call: .
cdr3_aa: CASSPLGAVSYNSPLHF; j_call: TRBJ1-6; v_call: TRBV7-8; d_call: .
cdr3_aa: CASSHISSPYEQYF; j_call: TRBJ2-7; v_call: TRBV3-1; d_call: .
cdr3_aa: CASSPWTSGSSYNEQFF; j_call: TRBJ2-1; v_call: TRBV12-3/TRBV12-4; d_call: TRBD2
cdr3_aa: CASSTTRSETQYF; j_call: TRBJ2-5; v_call: TRBV7-2; d_call: .
cdr3_aa: CSARAQAGTDTQYF; j_call: TRBJ2-3; v_call: TRBV20-1; d_call: .
cdr3_aa: CASSSLFSGNSYNEQFF; j_call: TRBJ2-1; v_call: TRBV7-2; d_call: .
cdr3_aa: CSASSTGYGYTF; j_call: TRBJ1-2; v_call: TRBV20-1; d_call: .
cdr3_aa: CASEERGSTDTQYF; j_call: TRBJ2-3; v_call: TRBV2; d_call: .
cdr3_aa: CASSSRIYGYTF; j_call: TRBJ1-2; v_call: TRBV28; d_call: .
cdr3_aa: CASSQAGPPGNQPQHF; j_call: TRBJ1-5; v_call: TRBV4-1; d_call: .
cdr3_aa: CASSLMGEQYF; j_call: TRBJ2-7; v_call: TRBV7-2; d_call: .
cdr3_aa: CASSPTGGNIQYF; j_call: TRBJ2-4; v_call: TRBV3-1; d_call: TRBD1
cdr3_aa: CSVLAGGADTQYF; j_call: TRBJ2-3; v_call: TRBV29-1; d_call: TRBD2
cdr3_aa: CASSPGLAGHYEQYF; j_call: TRBJ2-7; v_call: TRBV7-2; d_call: TRBD2
cdr3_aa: CASLPEAGSLVGEQYF; j_call: TRBJ2-7; v_call: TRBV28; d_call: .
cdr3_aa: CASRGRGDEQYF; j_call: TRBJ2-7; v_call: TRBV7-9; d_call: TRBD2
cdr3_aa: CASSSRDFYGYTF; j_call: TRBJ1-2; v_call: TRBV27; d_call: .
cdr3_aa: CASSQPKTLYF; j_call: TRBJ2-5; v_call: TRBV6-2/TRBV6-3; d_call: .
cdr3_aa: CASSPLGGGLSDTQYF; j_call: TRBJ2-3; v_call: TRBV7-9; d_call: TRBD2
cdr3_aa: CASSPGTTNQFF; j_call: TRBJ2-1; v_call: TRBV12-3/TRBV12-4; d_call: .
cdr3_aa: CASSLDALPPRGTGELFF; j_call: TRBJ2-2; v_call: TRBV11-2; d_call: .
cdr3_aa: CSVDWGADEQFF; j_call: TRBJ2-1; v_call: TRBV29-1; d_call: .
cdr3_aa: CASRGQGSNEQFF; j_call: TRBJ2-1; v_call: TRBV28; d_call: TRBD1
cdr3_aa: CASSLSFSGSADTQYF; j_call: TRBJ2-3; v_call: TRBV5-1; d_call: TRBD2
cdr3_aa: CASSLESAARLYQETQYF; j_call: TRBJ2-5; v_call: TRBV5-1; d_call: .
cdr3_aa: CASSPRQTAYEQYF; j_call: TRBJ2-7; v_call: TRBV18; d_call: .
cdr3_aa: CASSLIPSRDRRETQYF; j_call: TRBJ2-5; v_call: TRBV7-9; d_call: .
cdr3_aa: CASSSLLQGSMNTEAFF; j_call: TRBJ1-1; v_call: TRBV5-5; d_call: .
cdr3_aa: CASSLAGQGGYGYTF; j_call: TRBJ1-2; v_call: TRBV7-8; d_call: TRBD1
cdr3_aa: CASSPGTGGGTEAFF; j_call: TRBJ1-1; v_call: TRBV5-1; d_call: TRBD1
cdr3_aa: CASTFLQGTSYEQYF; j_call: TRBJ2-7; v_call: TRBV12-3/TRBV12-4; d_call: .
cdr3_aa: CATSAGLAATGELFF; j_call: TRBJ2-2; v_call: TRBV15; d_call: TRBD2
cdr3_aa: CASSQTPRAGGPRTDTQYF; j_call: TRBJ2-3; v_call: TRBV6-2/TRBV6-3; d_call: TRBD2
cdr3_aa: CASSLRLVAGELFF; j_call: TRBJ2-2; v_call: TRBV28; d_call: .
cdr3_aa: CASSPGTGVKNNQPQHF; j_call: TRBJ1-5; v_call: TRBV5-1; d_call: TRBD1
cdr3_aa: CASSQPEIGNEQFF; j_call: TRBJ2-1; v_call: TRBV23-1; d_call: .
cdr3_aa: CASSFLTTNYGYTF; j_call: TRBJ1-2; v_call: TRBV7-2; d_call: .
cdr3_aa: CASSSTRSDTQYF; j_call: TRBJ2-3; v_call: TRBV7-8; d_call: .